Listed here are 22 T cell receptor beta chains from one sample, sequenced in a study of blood T cells in healthy people across ages. It was with a sample-barcoded 5' primer and a J-beta primer mix that a second PCR of roughly 7 to 12 cycles was run. Each CDR3 protein is one row after TCRdb ran MiXCR on the 5' RACE reads. The sample contains 900,000 to 950,000 distinct CDR3 sequences, about 29% of which appear only once. These data are also associated with another study on T cells of mothers and their children.

Input material: blood. The source of these receptors is a middle-aged woman in good health.

This clonotype has just one count. Compared with germline, one end of the junction differs, possibly owing to a read error. This sequence joins TRBV7-2 and TRBJ1-2; the D gene is possibly TRBD1 (5 bases). The V gene's germline CDR1 is SGHTA and CDR2 FQGNSA. CDR3 length equals 12 residues. In nucleotides, the CDR3 is TGTGCCAGCAGCTTCCGCCGGGACGTTATCTCCTTC. It translates to CASSFRRDVISF.

This clonotype has at least ten counts. V usage is TRBV25-1 and J usage is TRBJ2-1; 8 nucleotides line up with TRBD2. The CDR3 totals 14 residues. Germline lookup yields CDR1 MGHDK and CDR2 SYGVNS. The J segment lost 10 bases and the V segment lost 8 bases, leaving 13 bases of the junction unmatched. The CDR3 DNA follows: TGTGCCAGCGGCGGGAGGACGGACTCTAGGGAGCAGTTCTTC. Its protein product is CASGGRTDSREQFF.

The J gene is TRBJ2-7, the V gene TRBV6-4, with 8 bases aligning to TRBD2. The ends lost 10 bases at V and 2 bases at J; junction bases unmatched: 13. The CDR3 runs to 15 residues. CDR1 is MRHNA and CDR2 is SNTAGT in the germline V gene. The CDR3 is CATRREGSGAYEQYF. CDR3 sequence (DNA): TGTGCCACCAGACGGGAGGGATCTGGGGCCTACGAGCAGTACTTC.

This clonotype has only a few counts. The J gene is TRBJ2-7, the V gene TRBV4-3, with D perhaps matching TRBD1 (6 bases). CDR3 length: 15 amino acids. Germline values: CDR1 LGHNA, CDR2 YSLEER. Trimming took off 4 bases at V and 3 bases at J, with 16 bases between the two ends. DNA for the CDR3: TGCGCCAGCAGCCTAGACAGGCAATTGGGCTACGAGCAGTACTTC. It encodes CASSLDRQLGYEQYF.

V gene TRBV15 combines with J gene TRBJ2-5; D might be TRBD1 (6 bases). The length of the CDR3 is 14 residues. The ends were cut back, 0 bases at V and 3 bases at J, with 8 bases in the middle. CDR1 is LNHNV, CDR2 YYDKDF, per germline (reference sequence). CDR3 sequence reads: CATSRDRTEETQYF. Here the CDR3 DNA reads TGTGCCACCAGCAGAGATAGGACAGAAGAGACCCAGTACTTC.

This clonotype was recorded many times. The rearrangement joins TRBV10-3 to TRBJ2-5; the D gene is possibly TRBD1 (6 bases). Trimming cost V 4 bases and J 1 base, with 10 bases left between them. This CDR3 region has 14 residues. Germline V lookup: CDR1 ENHRY, CDR2 SYGVKD. The CDR3 loop is CAISGQASQETQYF. The DNA for the CDR3 is TGTGCCATCAGTGGACAGGCAAGCCAAGAGACCCAGTACTTC.

This clonotype was counted many times. The chain employs TRBV7-2 and TRBJ2-3; D might be TRBD2 (6 bases). Germline V gene sequence: CDR1 SGHTA, CDR2 FQGNSA. The ends were cut back, 4 bases at V and 1 base at J, with 12 bases in the middle. The CDR3 is 15 residues long. CDR3 protein: CASSSSGFRTDTQYF. CDR3 nucleotides: TGTGCCAGCAGCTCGAGCGGGTTCCGCACAGATACGCAGTATTTT. The full variable domain, in which reference TRBV7-2 and TRBJ2-3 provide the parts outside the CDR3, is GAGVSQSPSNKVTEKGKDVELRCDPISGHTALYWYRQSLGQGLEFLIYFQGNSAPDKSGLPSDRFSAERTGGSVSTLTIQRTQQEDSAVYLCASSSSGFRTDTQYFGPGTRLTVL.

This chain links TRBV4-3 with TRBJ2-1; 7 nucleotides align to TRBD2. Germline lookup yields CDR1 LGHNA and CDR2 YSLEER. The J segment lost 7 bases and the V segment lost 0 bases, leaving 15 bases of the junction unmatched. This CDR3 has 18 amino acids. In DNA, the CDR3 is TGCGCCAGCAGCCAAGATTCACTGTGGGCGGGGGTCCCTAATGAGCAGTTCTTC. Residues: CASSQDSLWAGVPNEQFF.

V gene TRBV15 combines with J gene TRBJ2-3; 8 bases fit TRBD1. The V and J ends lost 5 bases and 3 bases, in that order; junction bases with no gene match: 7. The CDR3 loop spans 15 amino acids. The V gene's germline CDR1 is LNHNV and CDR2 YYDKDF (reference sequence). Here the CDR3 DNA reads TGTGCCACCAGCCTCCGGACAGGGAGGACAGATACGCAGTATTTT. It yields the protein CATSLRTGRTDTQYF.

CDR3 bases: TGCGCCAGCAGCTCGGGGGACATCTATGGCTACACCTTC. It specifies CASSSGDIYGYTF. The V and J genes are TRBV5-1 and TRBJ1-2, with D perhaps matching TRBD1 (6 bases). There are 13 residues in the CDR3. Trimming pared 3 bases from V and 4 bases from J, leaving 10 bases between. Germline V gene sequence: CDR1 SGHRS, CDR2 YFSETQ.

V usage is TRBV6-5 and J usage is TRBJ1-4; D gene unclear. The CDR3 is 15 residues long. Germline assignment: CDR1 MNHEY and CDR2 SVGAGI. V lost 0 bases to trimming and J lost 0 bases, with 5 bases between them. CDR3 DNA sequence: TGTGCCAGCAGTTACTCTGGTGCAACTAATGAAAAACTGTTTTTT. It codes for CASSYSGATNEKLFF.

This clonotype came up a few times. The J gene is TRBJ1-5, the V gene TRBV7-2, with TRBD1 matching 8 bases. The germline gives CDR1 SGHTA, CDR2 FQGNSA. V shed 3 bases, J shed 4 bases, and the junction held 5 bases outside the gene matches. The CDR3 has 15 residues. CDR3 residues: CASSFGTGWNQPQHF. CDR3 bases: TGTGCCAGCAGCTTTGGGACAGGCTGGAATCAGCCCCAGCATTTT.

The table lists this clonotype with many counts. The genes are TRBV6-1 and TRBJ2-7; D may be TRBD1 or TRBD2 (5 bases each). The CDR3 loop spans 15 amino acids. With 8 bases removed from V and 4 bases from J, the gap between germline ends came to 21 bases. The germline V gene encodes CDR1 MNHNS and CDR2 SASEGT. The CDR3 DNA is TGTGCCAGCCGGCAAATGGGGGATTCAGGATACGAGCAGTACTTC. Translating it yields CASRQMGDSGYEQYF.

Turning to this clonotype: One end of the junction varies from germline; a read error may be responsible. The chain recombines TRBV5-1 with TRBJ2-7; 13 nucleotides agree with TRBD2. CDR3 length: 17 amino acids. Per the germline V gene, CDR1 is SGHRS and CDR2 is YFSETQ. CDR3 nucleotide sequence: TGCACCAGCAGCAGGACTAGCGGGGGAGACCGCTCCTACGAGCAGTACTTC. Translated: CTSSRTSGGDRSYEQYF.

This clonotype was found a few times. The V call is TRBV18, the J call TRBJ2-7, with TRBD1 identical over 7 bases. The CDR3 is made up of 14 amino acids. After removal of 3 bases from V and 2 bases from J, the junction contained 4 bases not matched to a gene. Germline CDR1 is KGHSH and CDR2 is LQKENI. CDR3 residues: CASSPIGTAYEQYF. The CDR3 bases are TGTGCCAGCTCACCCATAGGGACAGCCTACGAGCAGTACTTC.

V is TRBV20-1 and J is TRBJ1-6; TRBD1 is a possible D gene (5 bases). In germline, CDR1 is DFQATT, CDR2 SNEGSKA (reference sequence). Trimming took 5 bases from V and 7 from J, leaving 9 bases between them. The CDR3 is made up of 12 amino acids. CDR3 nucleotide sequence: TGCAGTGCTCCTCGGGGGAATTCACCCCTCCACTTT. Encoded protein: CSAPRGNSPLHF.

About this clonotype: One end of the junction fails to match germline, which may point to a read error. The chain employs TRBV20-1 and TRBJ2-3; TRBD1 agrees at 8 bases. The CDR3 runs 15 residues. The germline V gene has CDR1 DFQATT and CDR2 SNEGSKA (reference sequence). The DNA for the CDR3 is TGCAGTACTAGTCCTCGGAGACAGGGGTTAGATACGCAGTATTTT. The encoded protein is CSTSPRRQGLDTQYF.

V usage is TRBV6-5 and J usage is TRBJ2-1; 8 bases match TRBD1. The CDR3 covers 13 residues. With V trimmed by 5 bases and J by 7 bases, 4 bases remained unmatched. From germline, CDR1 is MNHEY and CDR2 SVGAGI. The CDR3 reads CASSAQGDNEQFF. The CDR3, as DNA: TGTGCCAGCAGTGCACAGGGGGATAATGAGCAGTTCTTC.

CDR3 sequence reads: CSVEDAGGRFTEAFF. The CDR3 DNA is TGCAGCGTTGAAGACGCAGGGGGCAGGTTCACTGAAGCTTTCTTT. The chain has TRBV29-1 and TRBJ1-1, with 8 nucleotides matching TRBD1. V lost 0 bases to trimming and J lost 4 bases; unmatched junction nucleotides: 7. Germline CDR1 and CDR2: SQVTM and ANQGSEA. The CDR3 has 15 amino acids.

This chain connects TRBV4-3 to TRBJ1-2; the D is unclear. The CDR3 is 15 amino acids. V was cut by 0 bases and J by 5 bases, with 13 bases left in between. Per the germline V gene, CDR1 is LGHNA and CDR2 is YSLEER. CDR3 nucleotides: TGCGCCAGCAGCCAAGATCCCAGGCGCCCTTATGGCTACACCTTC. This translates into CASSQDPRRPYGYTF.

The chain employs TRBV2 and TRBJ1-2; the match to TRBD1 covers 10 bases. V shed 7 bases, J shed 7 bases, and the junction held 15 bases outside the gene matches. The CDR3 has 16 amino acids. CDR1 and CDR2 from the germline V gene are SNHLY and FYNNEI. CDR3 sequence reads: CASTQTGGPYSRGYTF. DNA for the CDR3: TGTGCCAGCACCCAGACAGGGGGCCCTTACTCGCGTGGCTACACCTTC.

The chain employs TRBV3-1 and TRBJ2-5; TRBD1 matches at 8 bases. The J call may be incorrect, as the DNA end agrees better with TRBJ2-7. Germline V gene data show CDR1 as LGHDT and CDR2 as YNNKEL (reference sequence). The CDR3 loop spans 15 amino acids. The DNA of the CDR3 is TGTGCCAGCAGCCTCAGGGGGCTGAGGAGGAACGAGCAGTACTTC. It codes for CASSLRGLRRNEQYF.